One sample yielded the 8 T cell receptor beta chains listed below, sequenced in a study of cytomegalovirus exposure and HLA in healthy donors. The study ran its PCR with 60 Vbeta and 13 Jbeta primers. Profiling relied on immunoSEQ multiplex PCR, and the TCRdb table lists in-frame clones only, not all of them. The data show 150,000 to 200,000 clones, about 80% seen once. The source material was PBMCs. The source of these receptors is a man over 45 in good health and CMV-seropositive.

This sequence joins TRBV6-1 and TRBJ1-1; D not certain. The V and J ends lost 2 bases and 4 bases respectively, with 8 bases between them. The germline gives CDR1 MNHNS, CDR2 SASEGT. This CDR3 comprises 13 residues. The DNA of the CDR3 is TGTGCCAGCAGTGAACCCCCCTTCACTGAAGCTTTCTTT. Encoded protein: CASSEPPFTEAFF.

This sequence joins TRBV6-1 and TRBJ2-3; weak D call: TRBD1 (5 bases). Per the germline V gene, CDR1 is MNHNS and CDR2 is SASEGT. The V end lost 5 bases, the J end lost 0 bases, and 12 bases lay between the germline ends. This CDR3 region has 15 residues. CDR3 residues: CASSKQVSSTDTQYF. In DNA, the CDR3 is TGTGCCAGCAGTAAACAGGTGTCTAGCACAGATACGCAGTATTTT.

The CDR3 loop reads CAGSTDPGDPYEQYV. The CDR3 coding sequence is TGTGCCGGCAGTACAGACCCGGGGGATCCCTACGAGCAGTACGTC. This chain connects TRBV27 to TRBJ2-7, with a tentative D call TRBD2 (6 bases). This CDR3 contains 15 residues. The germline V gene has CDR1 MNHEY and CDR2 SMNVEV (reference sequence).

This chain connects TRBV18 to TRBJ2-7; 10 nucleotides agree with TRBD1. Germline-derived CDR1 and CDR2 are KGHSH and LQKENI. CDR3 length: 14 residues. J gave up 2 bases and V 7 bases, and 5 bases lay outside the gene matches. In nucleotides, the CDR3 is TGTGCCAGCTGGAATGGGACAGGGGCCTACGAGCAGTACGTC. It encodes CASWNGTGAYEQYV.

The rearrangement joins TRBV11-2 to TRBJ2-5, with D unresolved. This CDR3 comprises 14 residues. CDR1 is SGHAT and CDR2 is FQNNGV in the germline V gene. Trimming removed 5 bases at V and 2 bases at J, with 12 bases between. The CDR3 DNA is TGTGCCAGCAGCCCCCCCGGGTCACAAGAGACCCAGTACTTC. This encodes CASSPPGSQETQYF.

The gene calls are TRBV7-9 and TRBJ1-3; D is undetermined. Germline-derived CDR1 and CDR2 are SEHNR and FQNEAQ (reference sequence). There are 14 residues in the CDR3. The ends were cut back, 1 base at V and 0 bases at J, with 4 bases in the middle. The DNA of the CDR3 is TGTGCCAGCAGCTTAGTTCGCTCTGGAAACACCATATATTTT. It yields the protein CASSLVRSGNTIYF. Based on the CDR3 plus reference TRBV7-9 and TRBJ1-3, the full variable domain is DTGVSQNPRHKITKRGQNVTFRCDPISEHNRLYWYRQTLGQGPEFLTYFQNEAQLEKSRLLSDRFSAERPKGSFSTLEIQRTEQGDSAMYLCASSLVRSGNTIYFGEGSWLTVV.

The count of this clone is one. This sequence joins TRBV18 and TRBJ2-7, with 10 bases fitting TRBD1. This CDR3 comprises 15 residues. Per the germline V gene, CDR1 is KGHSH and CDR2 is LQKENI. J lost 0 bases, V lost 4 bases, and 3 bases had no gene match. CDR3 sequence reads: CASSLGTGDSYEQYF. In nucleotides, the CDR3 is TGTGCCAGCTCACTAGGGACAGGGGACTCCTACGAGCAGTACTTC.

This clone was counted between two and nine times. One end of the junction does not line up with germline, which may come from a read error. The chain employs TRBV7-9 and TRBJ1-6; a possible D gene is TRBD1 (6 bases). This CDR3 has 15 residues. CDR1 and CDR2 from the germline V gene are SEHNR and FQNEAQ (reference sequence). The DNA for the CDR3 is TGTTCCAGCAGCTTTTCCGGGACAAAAAATTCACCCCTCCACTTT. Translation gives CSSSFSGTKNSPLHF.